This TCR beta chain was documented in a study of beta chain features in type 1 diabetes. This clone was counted between two and nine times. Its antigen remains unknown. Whole-study results and caveats: Lower insertion and higher deletion counts appeared at VDJ junctions in type 1 diabetes patients.

The trim removed 4 bases at V and 0 bases at J, leaving 4 bases unmatched. The CDR3 runs to 18 residues. Germline CDR1 reads MGHRA; CDR2 reads YSYEKL. TCRB transcripts that were expressed got sequenced, as all of the isolated RNA had been reverse transcribed. TCRdb keeps only in-frame clones here, not all; method: immunoSEQ multiplex PCR. Counted here are about 350,000 clones, less than 20% occurring once; the ten biggest clones make up approximately 0.046%. This chain connects TRBV4-1 to TRBJ2-4, with 15 bases that match TRBD2. The TCR originated in a woman aged 18-35 years in good health. The sample comprised naive CD4+ T cells from blood. The CDR3 region has the DNA TGCGCCAGCAGCCCGGGACTAGCGGGAGGCGTAGCCAAAAACATTCAGTACTTC. Protein product: CASSPGLAGGVAKNIQYF.